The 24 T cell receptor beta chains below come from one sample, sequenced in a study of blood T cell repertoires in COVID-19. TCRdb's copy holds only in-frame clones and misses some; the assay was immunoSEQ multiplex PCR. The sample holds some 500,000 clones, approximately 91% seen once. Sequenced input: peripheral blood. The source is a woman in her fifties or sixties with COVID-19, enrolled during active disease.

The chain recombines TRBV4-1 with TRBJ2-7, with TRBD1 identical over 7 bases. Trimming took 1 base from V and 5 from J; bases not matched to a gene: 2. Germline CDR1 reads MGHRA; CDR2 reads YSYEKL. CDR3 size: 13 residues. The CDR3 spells CASSQGTGHEQYF. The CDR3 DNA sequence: TGCGCCAGCAGCCAAGGGACAGGCCACGAGCAGTACTTC.

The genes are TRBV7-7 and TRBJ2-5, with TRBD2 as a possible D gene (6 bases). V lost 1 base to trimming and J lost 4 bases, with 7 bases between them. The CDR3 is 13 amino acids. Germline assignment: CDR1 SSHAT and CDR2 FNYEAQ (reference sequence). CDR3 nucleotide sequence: TGTGCCAGCAGCTTAGACGGGGGAGAGACCCAGTACTTC. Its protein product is CASSLDGGETQYF.

The CDR3 region is CASSLKAGSSYEQYF. Written as DNA, the CDR3 is TGTGCCAGCAGTTTAAAAGCGGGGAGCTCCTACGAGCAGTACTTC. This chain connects TRBV27 to TRBJ2-7; 7 bases match TRBD2. CDR1 and CDR2 from the germline V gene are MNHEY and SMNVEV (reference sequence). V lost 2 bases and J lost 0; bases outside the gene matches: 4. The CDR3 is made up of 15 amino acids.

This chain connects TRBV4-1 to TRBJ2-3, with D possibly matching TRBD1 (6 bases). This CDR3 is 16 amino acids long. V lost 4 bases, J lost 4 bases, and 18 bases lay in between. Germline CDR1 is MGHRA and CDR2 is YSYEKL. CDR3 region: CASSPGDRAGADTQYF. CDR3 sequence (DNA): TGCGCCAGCAGCCCAGGGGACCGGGCCGGGGCAGATACGCAGTATTTT.

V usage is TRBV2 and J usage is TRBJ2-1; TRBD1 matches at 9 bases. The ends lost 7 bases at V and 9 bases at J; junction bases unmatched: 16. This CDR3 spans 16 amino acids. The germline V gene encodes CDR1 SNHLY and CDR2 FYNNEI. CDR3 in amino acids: CASTVLALTGGGEQFF. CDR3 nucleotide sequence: TGTGCCAGCACTGTTCTCGCCTTAACAGGGGGCGGTGAGCAGTTCTTC.

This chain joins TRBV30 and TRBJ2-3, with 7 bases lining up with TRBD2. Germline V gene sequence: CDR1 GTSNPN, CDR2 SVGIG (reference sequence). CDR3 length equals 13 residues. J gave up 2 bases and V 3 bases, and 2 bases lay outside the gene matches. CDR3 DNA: TGTGCCTGGAGGGGAGGGGTCACAGATACGCAGTATTTT. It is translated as CAWRGGVTDTQYF.

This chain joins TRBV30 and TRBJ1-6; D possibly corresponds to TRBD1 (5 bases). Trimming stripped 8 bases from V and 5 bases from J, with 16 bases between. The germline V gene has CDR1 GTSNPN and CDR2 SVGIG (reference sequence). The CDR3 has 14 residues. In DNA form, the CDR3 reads TGTGCCCGGCGCGGGGACTTAGATAATTCACCCCTCCACTTT. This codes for CARRGDLDNSPLHF.

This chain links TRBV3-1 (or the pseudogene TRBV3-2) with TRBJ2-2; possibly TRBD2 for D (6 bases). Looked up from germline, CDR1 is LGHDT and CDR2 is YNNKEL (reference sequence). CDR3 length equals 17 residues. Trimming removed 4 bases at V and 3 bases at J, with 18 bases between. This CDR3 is CASSLLKGRDYTGELFF. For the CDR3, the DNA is TGTGCCAGCAGCCTCCTCAAGGGCAGGGACTACACCGGGGAGCTGTTTTTT.

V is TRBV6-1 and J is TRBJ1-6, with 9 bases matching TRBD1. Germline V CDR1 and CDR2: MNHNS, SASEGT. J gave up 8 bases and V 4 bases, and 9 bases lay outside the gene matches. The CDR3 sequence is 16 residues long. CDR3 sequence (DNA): TGTGCCAGCAGTGGCTTGACAGGGGGGATTCATTCACCCCTCCACTTT. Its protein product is CASSGLTGGIHSPLHF.

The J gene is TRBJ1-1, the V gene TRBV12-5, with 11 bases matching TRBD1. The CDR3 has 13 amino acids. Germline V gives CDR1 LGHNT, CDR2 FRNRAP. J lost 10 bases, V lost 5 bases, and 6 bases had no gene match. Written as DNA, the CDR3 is TGTGCTAGTGGTCGGACAGGGGGCGCAACAGCTTTCTTT. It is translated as CASGRTGGATAFF. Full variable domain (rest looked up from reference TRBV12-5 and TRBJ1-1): DARVTQTPRHKVTEMGQEVTMRCQPILGHNTVFWYRQTMMQGLELLAYFRNRAPLDDSGMPKDRFSAEMPDATLATLKIQPSEPRDSAVYFCASGRTGGATAFFGQGTRLTVV.

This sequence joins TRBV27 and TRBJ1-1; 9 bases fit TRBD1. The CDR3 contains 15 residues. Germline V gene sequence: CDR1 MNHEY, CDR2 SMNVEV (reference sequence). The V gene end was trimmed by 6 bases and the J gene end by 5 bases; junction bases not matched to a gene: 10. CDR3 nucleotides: TGTGCCAGCAGATCCACCCCGGGACAGGGAACTGAAGCTTTCTTT. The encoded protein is CASRSTPGQGTEAFF.

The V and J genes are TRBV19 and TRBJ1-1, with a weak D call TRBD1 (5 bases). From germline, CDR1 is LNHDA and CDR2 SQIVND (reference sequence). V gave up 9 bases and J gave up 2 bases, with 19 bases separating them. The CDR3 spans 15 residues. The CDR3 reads CASLDGGGGNTEAFF. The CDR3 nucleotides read TGTGCCAGCCTTGACGGGGGTGGGGGTAACACTGAAGCTTTCTTT.

CDR3 nucleotide sequence: TGTGCCAGCAGTCCCACAGGGGTCTATGGCTACACCTTC. Translation gives CASSPTGVYGYTF. The J gene is TRBJ1-2, the V gene TRBV12-3 or TRBV12-4; 7 bases agree with TRBD1. CDR3 length equals 13 residues. V lost 5 bases to trimming and J lost 4 bases; unmatched junction nucleotides: 4.

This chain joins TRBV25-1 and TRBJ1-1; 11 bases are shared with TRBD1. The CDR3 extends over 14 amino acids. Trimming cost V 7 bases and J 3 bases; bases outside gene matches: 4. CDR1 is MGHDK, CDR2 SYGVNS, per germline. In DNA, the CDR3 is TGTGCCAGCATGGACAGGGGGCTCGACACTGAAGCTTTCTTT. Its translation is CASMDRGLDTEAFF.

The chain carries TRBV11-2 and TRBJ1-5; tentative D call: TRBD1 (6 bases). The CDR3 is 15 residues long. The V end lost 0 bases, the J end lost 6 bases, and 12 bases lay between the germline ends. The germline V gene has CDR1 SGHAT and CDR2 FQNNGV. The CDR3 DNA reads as TGTGCCAGCAGCTTAGAAGGACAGAATAGTCAGCCCCAGCATTTT. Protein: CASSLEGQNSQPQHF.

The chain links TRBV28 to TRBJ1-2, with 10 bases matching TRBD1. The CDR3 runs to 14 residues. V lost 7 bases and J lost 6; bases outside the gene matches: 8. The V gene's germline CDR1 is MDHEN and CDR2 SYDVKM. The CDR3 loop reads CASIGDRGGNGYTF. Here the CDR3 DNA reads TGTGCCAGCATTGGGGACAGGGGAGGGAATGGCTACACCTTC.

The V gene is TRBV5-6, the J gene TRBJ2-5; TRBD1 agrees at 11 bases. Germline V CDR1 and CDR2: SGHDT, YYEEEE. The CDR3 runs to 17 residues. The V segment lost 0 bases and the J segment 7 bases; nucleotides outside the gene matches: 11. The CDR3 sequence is CASSLAEGQGVVGTQYF. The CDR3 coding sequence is TGTGCCAGCAGCTTGGCCGAGGGACAGGGGGTAGTAGGGACCCAGTACTTC. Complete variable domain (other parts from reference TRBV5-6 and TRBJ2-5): DAGVTQSPTHLIKTRGQQVTLRCSPKSGHDTVSWYQQALGQGPQFIFQYYEEEERQRGNFPDRFSGHQFPNYSSELNVNALLLGDSALYLCASSLAEGQGVVGTQYFGPGTRLLVL.

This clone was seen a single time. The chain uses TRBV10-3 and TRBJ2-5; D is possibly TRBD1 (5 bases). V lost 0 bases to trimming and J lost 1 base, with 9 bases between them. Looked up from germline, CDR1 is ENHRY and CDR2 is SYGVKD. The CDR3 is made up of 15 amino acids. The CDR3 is CAISESRQGQETQYF. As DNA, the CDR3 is TGTGCCATCAGTGAGTCGAGGCAGGGCCAAGAGACCCAGTACTTC.

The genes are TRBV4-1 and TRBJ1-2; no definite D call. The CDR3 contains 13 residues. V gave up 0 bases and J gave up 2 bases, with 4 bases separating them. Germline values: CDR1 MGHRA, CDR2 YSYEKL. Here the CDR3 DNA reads TGCGCCAGCAGCCAAGACAGGAACTATGGCTACACCTTC. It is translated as CASSQDRNYGYTF.

The CDR3 nucleotides read TGTGCCAGCAGCTTGGGACAGAACCTTCTTATTGAAGCTTTCTTT. Its translation: CASSLGQNLLIEAFF. The V call is TRBV5-6, the J call TRBJ1-1; D might be TRBD1 (5 bases). The CDR3 contains 15 residues. The germline V and J ends were trimmed by 0 bases and 7 bases, with 16 bases remaining between them. Germline V CDR1 and CDR2: SGHDT, YYEEEE.

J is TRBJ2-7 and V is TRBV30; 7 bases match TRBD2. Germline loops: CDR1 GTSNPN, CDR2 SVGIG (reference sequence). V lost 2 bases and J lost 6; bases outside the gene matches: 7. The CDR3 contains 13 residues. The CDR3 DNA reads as TGTGCCTGGAGTAAAGGTGGGGGGGGCGAGCAGTACTTC. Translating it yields CAWSKGGGGEQYF.

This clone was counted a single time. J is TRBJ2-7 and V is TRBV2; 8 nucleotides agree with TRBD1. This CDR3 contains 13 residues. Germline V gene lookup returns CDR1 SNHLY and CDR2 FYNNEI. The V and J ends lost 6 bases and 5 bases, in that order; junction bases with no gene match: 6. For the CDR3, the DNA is TGTGCCAGCAGCCGACAGGGGATAAACGAGCAGTACTTC. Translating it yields CASSRQGINEQYF. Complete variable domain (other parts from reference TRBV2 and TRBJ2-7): EPEVTQTPSHQVTQMGQEVILRCVPISNHLYFYWYRQILGQKVEFLVSFYNNEISEKSEIFDDQFSVERPDGSNFTLKIRSTKLEDSAMYFCASSRQGINEQYFGPGTRLTVT.

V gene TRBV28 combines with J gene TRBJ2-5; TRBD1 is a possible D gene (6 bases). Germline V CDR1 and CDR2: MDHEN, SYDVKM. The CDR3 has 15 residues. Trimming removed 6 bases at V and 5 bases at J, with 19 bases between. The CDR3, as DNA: TGTGCCAGCAGCCGTAACCCGGGACAATGGGAGACCCAGTACTTC. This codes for CASSRNPGQWETQYF.

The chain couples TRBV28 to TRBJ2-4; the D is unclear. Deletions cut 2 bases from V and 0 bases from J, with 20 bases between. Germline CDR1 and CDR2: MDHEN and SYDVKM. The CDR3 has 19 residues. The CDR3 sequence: CASSLRSIGLRLAKNIQYF. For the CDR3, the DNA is TGTGCCAGCAGTTTAAGGTCTATCGGCTTGCGACTAGCCAAAAACATTCAGTACTTC.